The 30 T cell receptor beta chains given below trace back to one sample, sequenced in a study of blood T cell repertoires in COVID-19. Sequenced by immunoSEQ multiplex PCR; TCRdb stores in-frame clones only, minus some. The sample includes 150,000 to 200,000 clones, 81% of them seen just once. Sequencing input: peripheral blood. The receptors come from a woman of 80 years or more with COVID-19, enrolled during active disease.

The rearrangement joins TRBV13 to TRBJ1-6; no reliable D call. V dropped 6 bases and J dropped 0 bases, with 12 bases sitting between them. Germline V lookup: CDR1 PRHDT, CDR2 FYEKMQ (reference sequence). This CDR3 has 16 amino acids. The chain's CDR3 is CASSLSTGSYNSPLHF. For the CDR3, the DNA is TGTGCCAGCAGTCTTAGCACGGGCTCCTATAATTCACCCCTCCACTTT.

The rearrangement joins TRBV14 to TRBJ2-5; D gene uncertain. The CDR3 is 14 amino acids. V was trimmed by 1 base and J by 0 bases, leaving 6 bases between them. Germline V gene data show CDR1 as SGHDN and CDR2 as FVKESK. In DNA form, the CDR3 reads TGTGCCAGCAGCCAAGTCGCGTACCAAGAGACCCAGTACTTC. Amino acid sequence: CASSQVAYQETQYF.

The V gene is TRBV30, the J gene TRBJ2-1; 7 nucleotides align to TRBD1. The CDR3 sequence is 15 residues long. The trim removed 0 bases at V and 4 bases at J, leaving 6 bases unmatched. Germline V gene lookup returns CDR1 GTSNPN and CDR2 SVGIG (reference sequence). CDR3 DNA sequence: TGTGCCTGGAGTGTACAGGGGCGACGATACAATGAGCAGTTCTTC. Amino acid sequence: CAWSVQGRRYNEQFF. Full variable domain (missing parts from reference TRBV30 and TRBJ2-1): SQTIHQWPATLVQPVGSPLSLECTVEGTSNPNLYWYRQAAGRGLQLLFYSVGIGQISSEVPQNLSASRPQDRQFILSSKKLLLSDSGFYLCAWSVQGRRYNEQFFGPGTRLTVL.

The chain links TRBV3-1 (or the pseudogene TRBV3-2) to TRBJ2-5; 7 bases agree with TRBD1. V trimming: 7 bases; J trimming: 5 bases; junction bases outside the gene matches: 7. CDR1 and CDR2 from the germline V gene are LGHDT and YNNKEL (reference sequence). The CDR3 runs 13 residues. CDR3 nucleotide sequence: TGTGCCAGCACGAGACAGGGTACGGAGACCCAGTACTTC. This codes for CASTRQGTETQYF.

The chain employs TRBV5-1 and TRBJ2-5; 7 nucleotides match TRBD2. The ends lost 3 bases at V and 5 bases at J; junction bases unmatched: 4. CDR1 is SGHRS and CDR2 is YFSETQ in the germline V gene. This CDR3 contains 13 residues. The CDR3 loop reads CASSWGGVETQYF. CDR3 DNA: TGCGCCAGCAGCTGGGGGGGAGTGGAGACCCAGTACTTC.

The genes are TRBV5-4 and TRBJ1-1; D gene ambiguous. Germline CDR1 and CDR2: SGHNT and YYREEE (reference sequence). V lost 2 bases and J lost 5, with 10 bases in between. The CDR3 extends over 13 amino acids. The CDR3 DNA follows: TGTGCCAGCAGCTTAGGCCCGGGGACTGAAGCTTTCTTT. This sequence encodes CASSLGPGTEAFF.

V and J are TRBV18 and TRBJ2-3, with a possible D match to TRBD2 (6 bases). Germline assignment: CDR1 KGHSH and CDR2 LQKENI. The CDR3 sequence is 16 residues long. V was pared by 5 bases and J by 1 base, with 16 bases between. CDR3 coding DNA: TGTGCCAGCTCATCCCAGCGGGTACTAGGCACAGATACGCAGTATTTT. Its translation is CASSSQRVLGTDTQYF.

V and J are TRBV19 and TRBJ2-1, with D perhaps matching TRBD2 (6 bases). CDR3 length: 12 amino acids. Germline-derived CDR1 and CDR2 are LNHDA and SQIVND (reference sequence). The V end lost 3 bases, the J end lost 8 bases, and 8 bases lay between the germline ends. The DNA for the CDR3 is TGTGCCAGTAGTATGGGAGGCGATGAGCAGTTCTTC. It yields the protein CASSMGGDEQFF. The full variable domain, in which reference TRBV19 and TRBJ2-1 provide the parts outside the CDR3, is DGGITQSPKYLFRKEGQNVTLSCEQNLNHDAMYWYRQDPGQGLRLIYYSQIVNDFQKGDIAEGYSVSREKKESFPLTVTSAQKNPTAFYLCASSMGGDEQFFGPGTRLTVL.

The chain couples TRBV5-6 to TRBJ2-3; 10 nucleotides line up with TRBD2. Germline V gene data show CDR1 as SGHDT and CDR2 as YYEEEE. The CDR3 totals 16 residues. The J segment lost 2 bases and the V segment lost 2 bases, leaving 5 bases of the junction unmatched. This chain's CDR3 is CASSFLAGAFTDTQYF. In DNA, the CDR3 is TGTGCCAGCAGCTTCCTAGCGGGGGCCTTCACAGATACGCAGTATTTT.

In its sample, this clone was seen once. The rearrangement links TRBV6-5 to TRBJ2-1; TRBD2 might be the D (5 bases). This CDR3 is built from 15 residues. CDR1 is MNHEY, CDR2 SVGAGI, per germline. Trimming removed 4 bases from V and 1 base from J, with 11 bases in between. The CDR3 reads CASSFDYPSYNEQFF. Written as DNA, the CDR3 is TGTGCCAGCAGTTTTGACTACCCGTCCTACAATGAGCAGTTCTTC.

The chain has TRBV27 and TRBJ1-1; 8 bases are shared with TRBD1. Germline assignment: CDR1 MNHEY and CDR2 SMNVEV (reference sequence). After removal of 5 bases from V and 1 base from J, the junction contained 6 bases not matched to a gene. The length of the CDR3 is 15 residues. The CDR3 DNA is TGTGCCAGCAGTCGACAGGGGTTGGGGAACACTGAAGCTTTCTTT. Translating gives CASSRQGLGNTEAFF.

DNA for the CDR3: TGTGCCACCAGTGCACAGGAAGCCGGGGAGCTGTTTTTT. Encoded protein: CATSAQEAGELFF. This sequence joins TRBV15 and TRBJ2-2; D possibly corresponds to TRBD1 (5 bases). V lost 6 bases and J lost 6, with 11 bases in between. Germline V CDR1 and CDR2: LNHNV, YYDKDF (reference sequence). The CDR3 contains 13 residues. Drawing the rest from reference TRBV15 and TRBJ2-2, the complete variable domain is DAMVIQNPRYQVTQFGKPVTLSCSQTLNHNVMYWYQQKSSQAPKLLFHYYDKDFNNEADTPDNFQSRRPNTSFCFLDIRSPGLGDTAMYLCATSAQEAGELFFGEGSRLTVL.

The chain carries TRBV11-3 and TRBJ1-1; no clear D gene. The length of the CDR3 is 12 residues. The V gene lost 7 bases and the J gene lost 3 bases, with 9 bases spanning the gap. CDR1 is SGHNT, CDR2 YENEEA, per germline. DNA of the CDR3: TGTGCCAGCACCCGAGGCTACACTGAAGCTTTCTTT. Residues: CASTRGYTEAFF.

The rearrangement links TRBV28 to TRBJ2-1; possibly TRBD1 for D (5 bases). Trimming stripped 5 bases from V and 8 bases from J, with 19 bases between. Germline V gene sequence: CDR1 MDHEN, CDR2 SYDVKM. The CDR3 runs 15 residues. This CDR3 is CASSPGSLILDEQFF. CDR3 sequence (DNA): TGTGCCAGCAGTCCAGGGTCCTTAATCTTAGATGAGCAGTTCTTC. Filled out from reference TRBV28 and TRBJ2-1, the complete variable domain reads DVKVTQSSRYLVKRTGEKVFLECVQDMDHENMFWYRQDPGLGLRLIYFSYDVKMKEKGDIPEGYSVSREKKERFSLILESASTNQTSMYLCASSPGSLILDEQFFGPGTRLTVL.

The V and J genes are TRBV28 and TRBJ1-1; D unclear. The CDR3 runs to 12 residues. Trimming shortened V by 1 base and J by 6 bases, and 6 bases separated the two germline ends. CDR1 and CDR2 (germline): MDHEN, SYDVKM. Written as DNA, the CDR3 is TGTGCCAGCAGTTTATTGGAGGCTGAAGCTTTCTTT. It yields the protein CASSLLEAEAFF.

CDR3 DNA: TGCGCCAGCAGCCACGGGGGACAGCGAGCCGAAGCTTTCTTT. It translates to CASSHGGQRAEAFF. This chain connects TRBV4-3 to TRBJ1-1; 7 nucleotides align to TRBD1. CDR1 and CDR2 (germline): LGHNA, YSLEER. V was clipped by 3 bases and J by 8 bases; unmatched bases: 9. This CDR3 comprises 14 residues.

The J gene is TRBJ2-5, the V gene TRBV14; tentatively, D is TRBD1 (5 bases). Per germline, CDR1 SGHDN and CDR2 FVKESK. Trimming pared 5 bases from V and 1 base from J, leaving 8 bases between. The length of the CDR3 is 13 residues. CDR3 DNA: TGTGCCAGCAGCGCGACAGTCCAAGAGACCCAGTACTTC. It is translated as CASSATVQETQYF.

The chain recombines TRBV5-6 with TRBJ2-7; possible D gene TRBD2, 5 bases. The CDR3 sequence is 14 residues long. The V gene's germline CDR1 is SGHDT and CDR2 YYEEEE. The V gene lost 9 bases and the J gene lost 4 bases, with 20 bases spanning the gap. The CDR3 DNA follows: TGTGCCACCCACGGTCCCGGGGAAAGGTACGAGCAGTACTTC. Amino acid sequence: CATHGPGERYEQYF.

This sequence joins TRBV19 and TRBJ1-2; TRBD1 matches 7 bases. Germline-derived CDR1 and CDR2 are LNHDA and SQIVND (reference sequence). With V trimmed by 5 bases and J by 2 bases, 8 bases remained unmatched. This CDR3 contains 15 residues. The CDR3 DNA reads TGTGCCAGTAGTCCGACACGGGGACAGAACTATGGCTACACCTTC. Its translation: CASSPTRGQNYGYTF.

V and J are TRBV5-1 and TRBJ2-7; TRBD2 matches 7 bases. CDR1 is SGHRS, CDR2 YFSETQ, per germline. This CDR3 contains 13 residues. Germline trimming cut 1 base from V and 4 bases from J; bases unmatched to any gene: 2. The CDR3 region has the DNA TGCGCCAGCAGCTTGTCCGGGGGGTACGAGCAGTACTTC. This codes for CASSLSGGYEQYF.

The gene calls are TRBV18 and TRBJ1-1; tentatively, D is TRBD1 (5 bases). The CDR3 spans 15 residues. V was trimmed by 0 bases and J by 0 bases, leaving 8 bases between them. Germline V gene data show CDR1 as KGHSH and CDR2 as LQKENI. The CDR3: CASSPPLQVNTEAFF. CDR3 DNA: TGTGCCAGCTCACCACCGTTACAGGTGAACACTGAAGCTTTCTTT.

This rearrangement joins TRBV11-2 to TRBJ1-2; the D gene is possibly TRBD1 (5 bases). Trimming removed 1 base at V and 2 bases at J, with 14 bases between. The CDR3 length is 16 residues. The germline CDR1 and CDR2 sequences are SGHAT and FQNNGV. For the CDR3, the DNA is TGTGCCAGCAGCTTAGGGTGGACAATGGGAAACTATGGCTACACCTTC. Translating it yields CASSLGWTMGNYGYTF.

The gene calls are TRBV5-4 and TRBJ1-1; D is unclear. The CDR3 contains 13 residues. The ends were cut back, 5 bases at V and 11 bases at J, with 19 bases in the middle. CDR1 is SGHNT, CDR2 YYREEE, per germline (reference sequence). For the CDR3, the DNA is TGTGCCAGCAGGAACGGGAGGAGCCCTGCCGCTTTCTTT. The encoded protein is CASRNGRSPAAFF.

This rearrangement joins TRBV12-3 or TRBV12-4 to TRBJ1-3; D call uncertain. Trimming pared 3 bases from V and 0 bases from J, leaving 3 bases between. This CDR3 is 13 amino acids long. The CDR3 loop reads CASSFLSGNTIYF. The CDR3 region has the DNA TGTGCCAGCAGTTTTCTCTCTGGAAACACCATATATTTT.

The chain carries TRBV23-1 and TRBJ2-7; 10 bases align to TRBD2. TRBV23-1 is marked as an open reading frame, function uncertain. CDR3 size: 17 residues. The ends lost 0 bases at V and 2 bases at J; junction bases unmatched: 7. Here the CDR3 DNA reads TGCGCCAGCAGTCAATCGGTCGGGACTAGCGTCGCCTACGAGCAGTACTTC. Encoded protein: CASSQSVGTSVAYEQYF.

This clone appeared a single time. The chain is built from TRBV4-1 and TRBJ1-5; D ambiguous. CDR1 and CDR2 (germline): MGHRA, YSYEKL. This CDR3 spans 16 amino acids. Trimming shortened V by 1 base and J by 2 bases, and 12 bases separated the two germline ends. This CDR3 reads CASSQAVIVGNQPQHF. The CDR3 bases are TGCGCCAGCAGCCAAGCGGTCATTGTGGGCAATCAGCCCCAGCATTTT.

The CDR3: CASGLGTGASGNTIYF. The DNA of the CDR3 is TGTGCTAGTGGTTTGGGAACAGGCGCCTCTGGAAACACCATATATTTT. The chain joins TRBV12-5 to TRBJ1-3, with D tentatively TRBD1 (5 bases). Trimming removed 1 base from V and 0 bases from J, with 10 bases in between. The germline CDR1 and CDR2 sequences are LGHNT and FRNRAP. CDR3 length equals 16 residues.

This clone was seen a single time. The V gene is TRBV2, the J gene TRBJ1-1; TRBD1 is a possible D gene (6 bases). The CDR3 extends over 13 amino acids. The V end lost 4 bases, the J end lost 5 bases, and 11 bases lay between the germline ends. Germline V gene data show CDR1 as SNHLY and CDR2 as FYNNEI. The CDR3 loop is CASSAGETTEAFF. CDR3 sequence (DNA): TGTGCCAGCAGTGCAGGGGAGACTACTGAAGCTTTCTTT.

The rearrangement links TRBV5-1 to TRBJ2-3; TRBD1 is a possible D gene (7 bases). CDR1 and CDR2 (germline): SGHRS, YFSETQ. The CDR3 has 15 residues. V was cut by 0 bases and J by 2 bases, with 10 bases left in between. This CDR3 is CASSLARGDTDTQYF. The CDR3 coding sequence is TGCGCCAGCAGCTTGGCCAGGGGGGACACAGATACGCAGTATTTT. The variable domain in full, completed from reference TRBV5-1 and TRBJ2-3, reads KAGVTQTPRYLIKTRGQQVTLSCSPISGHRSVSWYQQTPGQGLQFLFEYFSETQRNKGNFPGRFSGRQFSNSRSEMNVSTLELGDSALYLCASSLARGDTDTQYFGPGTRLTVL.

The chain recombines TRBV7-8 with TRBJ2-7, with 9 nucleotides matching TRBD2. After removal of 8 bases from V and 6 bases from J, the junction contained 14 bases not matched to a gene. CDR3 length equals 15 residues. CDR1 and CDR2 from the germline V gene are SGHVS and FQNEAQ. DNA for the CDR3: TGTGCCAGCGGCCCCCCGCGGGAGGGAAGCGGCGAGCAGTACTTC. Its translation is CASGPPREGSGEQYF.